Each of the 14 T cell receptor beta chains below was sequenced from the same sample in a study of T cells in localized non-small cell lung cancer (dated by TCRdb to the early 2020s). The library was made by the immunoSEQ multiplex PCR assay. Sourced from immuneACCESS, this table was stored by TCRdb with only in-frame sequences that have V and J called. A share of the clones is absent; for the studies checked, an unresolved V gene accounts for under half, and the remainder has no known explanation. Here the sample has approximately 30,000 clones; about 90% occur a single time. The biggest ten clones account for less than 3.5% of the sample. The sequences come from peripheral blood, collected before any cancer treatment. The receptors here all came from a woman aged 18-49 years with stage I lung adenocarcinoma.

The chain combines TRBV2 with TRBJ1-2; D is uncertain. The CDR3 has 14 amino acids. V gave up 6 bases and J gave up 7 bases, with 18 bases separating them. Germline V lookup: CDR1 SNHLY, CDR2 FYNNEI. CDR3 protein: CASSLVIPGVGYTF. For the CDR3, the DNA is TGTGCCAGCAGCCTAGTGATTCCAGGAGTTGGCTACACCTTC.

The chain carries TRBV4-1 and TRBJ2-1; TRBD2 is a possible D gene (5 bases). Looked up from germline, CDR1 is MGHRA and CDR2 is YSYEKL. This CDR3 is built from 13 residues. The germline V and J ends were trimmed by 3 bases and 13 bases, with 16 bases remaining between them. In DNA, the CDR3 is TGCGCCAGCAGCCAGGGTGGAACTAGACCCCAGTTCTTC. Translated: CASSQGGTRPQFF.

This clone showed up just once. The chain employs TRBV18 and TRBJ2-7; 11 bases align to TRBD1. The CDR3 covers 13 residues. Trimming cost V 5 bases and J 6 bases; bases outside gene matches: 3. Germline V gene lookup returns CDR1 KGHSH and CDR2 LQKENI. As DNA, the CDR3 is TGTGCCAGCTCAAGGACAGGGGGCGGCGAGCAGTACTTC. It specifies CASSRTGGGEQYF. The full variable domain, rest sourced from reference TRBV18 and TRBJ2-7, is NAGVMQNPRHLVRRRGQEARLRCSPMKGHSHVYWYRQLPEEGLKFMVYLQKENIIDESGMPKERFSAEFPKEGPSILRIQQVVRGDSAAYFCASSRTGGGEQYFGPGTRLTVT.

The J gene is TRBJ2-2, the V gene TRBV19; the match to TRBD2 covers 12 bases. The CDR3 totals 16 residues. With V trimmed by 7 bases and J by 3 bases, 6 bases remained unmatched. Germline V gene sequence: CDR1 LNHDA, CDR2 SQIVND (reference sequence). The CDR3 DNA reads TGTGCCAGTAAACTAGCGGGAGGAGGCGACACCGGGGAGCTGTTTTTT. It is translated as CASKLAGGGDTGELFF. Combining the CDR3 with reference TRBV19 and TRBJ2-2 gives the whole variable domain DGGITQSPKYLFRKEGQNVTLSCEQNLNHDAMYWYRQDPGQGLRLIYYSQIVNDFQKGDIAEGYSVSREKKESFPLTVTSAQKNPTAFYLCASKLAGGGDTGELFFGEGSRLTVL.

Written as DNA, the CDR3 is TGTGCCAGTTCCCGGATCGTCCGGGGAAGCTCTGGAAACACCATATATTTT. It specifies CASSRIVRGSSGNTIYF. The rearrangement joins TRBV19 to TRBJ1-3; D is uncertain. The germline V gene encodes CDR1 LNHDA and CDR2 SQIVND (reference sequence). This CDR3 region has 17 residues. V dropped 8 bases and J dropped 0 bases, with 20 bases sitting between them. The complete variable domain, with remaining parts taken from reference TRBV19 and TRBJ1-3, reads DGGITQSPKYLFRKEGQNVTLSCEQNLNHDAMYWYRQDPGQGLRLIYYSQIVNDFQKGDIAEGYSVSREKKESFPLTVTSAQKNPTAFYLCASSRIVRGSSGNTIYFGEGSWLTVV.

This clone was counted a few times. At the DNA level, this CDR3 is encoded by other sequences in the same sample as well. The V and J genes are TRBV6-1 and TRBJ2-3; D is possibly TRBD1 (5 bases). Trimming left V 2 bases short and J 0 bases short, with 9 bases between. This CDR3 has 15 residues. Looked up from germline, CDR1 is MNHNS and CDR2 is SASEGT. DNA for the CDR3: TGTGCCAGCAGTGAATACCAGGGTAGCACAGATACGCAGTATTTT. Residues: CASSEYQGSTDTQYF.

This clone showed up just once. The chain is built from TRBV28 and TRBJ1-5; D uncertain. Looked up from germline, CDR1 is MDHEN and CDR2 is SYDVKM. The CDR3 length is 17 residues. The germline V and J ends were trimmed by 4 bases and 7 bases, with 23 bases remaining between them. CDR3 coding DNA: TGTGCCAGCAGTTCCCAATTCTCTTCGAGGGATCACCAGCCCCAGCATTTT. The encoded protein is CASSSQFSSRDHQPQHF.

J is TRBJ1-6 and V is TRBV30; TRBD1 might be the D (6 bases). CDR1 and CDR2 from the germline V gene are GTSNPN and SVGIG (reference sequence). The CDR3 length is 13 residues. V was pared by 5 bases and J by 7 bases, with 12 bases between. In DNA, the CDR3 is TGTGCCTGGGGGAGGGGGACCAATTCACCCCTCCACTTT. Translated, it gives CAWGRGTNSPLHF.

This clone was seen a handful of times. This chain joins TRBV21-1 and TRBJ1-2. TRBV21-1 is shown as a pseudogene. CDR3 length: 12 residues. The CDR3, as DNA: TGTGCCAGCCGGAAGCGGACCAATGGCTACACCTTC. It encodes CASRKRTNGYTF.

The chain couples TRBV21-1 to TRBJ2-7. TRBV21-1 is termed a pseudogene. The CDR3 contains 16 residues. CDR3 residues: CASSKKVGPEWYEQYF. The CDR3, as DNA: TGTGCCAGCAGCAAAAAAGTCGGACCAGAGTGGTACGAGCAGTACTTC.

The chain couples TRBV5-1 to TRBJ1-6; weak D call: TRBD1 (5 bases). The ends were cut back, 4 bases at V and 10 bases at J, with 18 bases in the middle. This CDR3 contains 15 residues. Germline loops: CDR1 SGHRS, CDR2 YFSETQ. CDR3 DNA: TGCGCCAGCAGCGCGGGGACCGCCTCTGGGTCACCCCTCCACTTT. It encodes CASSAGTASGSPLHF.

The J gene is TRBJ2-1, the V gene TRBV14, with D tentatively TRBD1 (6 bases). Trimming pared 2 bases from V and 11 bases from J, leaving 7 bases between. CDR1 and CDR2 from the germline V gene are SGHDN and FVKESK. The CDR3 has 11 amino acids. CDR3 DNA: TGTGCCAGCAGCCAAAGGGGGAAGCAGTTCTTC. Its translation is CASSQRGKQFF.

The genes are TRBV11-2 and TRBJ2-5, with no clear D. Germline V gene lookup returns CDR1 SGHAT and CDR2 FQNNGV. The CDR3 runs to 16 residues. The germline V and J ends were trimmed by 1 base and 0 bases, with 12 bases remaining between them. DNA for the CDR3: TGTGCCAGCAGCTTAGTTCATGGGCTATACCAAGAGACCCAGTACTTC. Protein product: CASSLVHGLYQETQYF. The full variable domain, with the rest looked up from reference TRBV11-2 and TRBJ2-5, is EAGVAQSPRYKIIEKRQSVAFWCNPISGHATLYWYQQILGQGPKLLIQFQNNGVVDDSQLPKDRFSAERLKGVDSTLKIQPAKLEDSAVYLCASSLVHGLYQETQYFGPGTRLLVL.

J is TRBJ1-3 and V is TRBV5-1, with D maybe TRBD1 (5 bases). V was cut by 1 base and J by 7 bases, with 12 bases left in between. The CDR3 covers 14 residues. CDR1 SGHRS and CDR2 YFSETQ come from the germline V gene. The CDR3 protein is CASSLQTGGNTIYF. In DNA, the CDR3 is TGCGCCAGCAGCTTGCAAACTGGGGGTAACACCATATATTTT.